These 22 T cell receptor beta chains were all obtained from the same sample, sequenced in a study of cytomegalovirus exposure and HLA in healthy donors. The PCR employed 60 Vbeta primers together with 13 Jbeta primers. Repertoires were generated with immunoSEQ multiplex PCR, while TCRdb's copy carries only in-frame clones and drops some. The sample records around 210,000 clones, around four fifths being singletons. Sequencing was carried out using PBMCs. The receptors were gathered from a woman aged 35 to 49 in good health and CMV-seronegative.

The chain couples TRBV19 to TRBJ2-7; 9 bases fit TRBD2. CDR1 and CDR2 (germline): LNHDA, SQIVND (reference sequence). The V segment lost 0 bases and the J segment 2 bases; nucleotides outside the gene matches: 11. This CDR3 contains 18 residues. The CDR3 reads CASSIDPRRAGGTYEQYF. CDR3 nucleotide sequence: TGTGCCAGTAGTATAGATCCCCGACGGGCGGGAGGGACCTACGAGCAGTACTTC.

This chain connects TRBV5-6 to TRBJ2-1, with D possibly being TRBD1 (6 bases). The CDR3 covers 15 residues. Germline V gene data show CDR1 as SGHDT and CDR2 as YYEEEE. The V end was cut by 5 bases, the J end by 3 bases, with 15 bases between. CDR3 loop: CASSSRDTIYNEQFF. CDR3 sequence (DNA): TGTGCCAGCAGTTCCCGGGACACCATCTACAATGAGCAGTTCTTC.

The chain couples TRBV19 to TRBJ2-7; 8 nucleotides align to TRBD2. After removal of 6 bases from V and 4 bases from J, the junction contained 14 bases not matched to a gene. The CDR3 length is 16 residues. Germline V gene data show CDR1 as LNHDA and CDR2 as SQIVND (reference sequence). CDR3 nucleotides: TGTGCCAGTAGCCGATCAGAACTAGCGGCGACTTACGAGCAGTACTTC. Translating it yields CASSRSELAATYEQYF. Full variable domain (rest looked up from reference TRBV19 and TRBJ2-7): DGGITQSPKYLFRKEGQNVTLSCEQNLNHDAMYWYRQDPGQGLRLIYYSQIVNDFQKGDIAEGYSVSREKKESFPLTVTSAQKNPTAFYLCASSRSELAATYEQYFGPGTRLTVT.

The CDR3: CASSPQGTYIDYEQYF. The DNA for the CDR3 is TGTGCCAGCTCACCACAGGGGACTTATATTGACTACGAGCAGTACTTC. The chain recombines TRBV18 with TRBJ2-7; D might be TRBD2 (6 bases). The germline CDR1 and CDR2 sequences are KGHSH and LQKENI. V dropped 1 base and J dropped 3 bases, with 16 bases sitting between them. The CDR3 loop spans 16 amino acids.

This clone has just one count. V gene TRBV9 combines with J gene TRBJ2-7; 7 bases are shared with TRBD2. V lost 0 bases and J lost 4; bases outside the gene matches: 7. The CDR3 consists of 15 residues. From germline, CDR1 is SGDLS and CDR2 YYNGEE. The CDR3: CASSVGGGSQYEQYF. As DNA, the CDR3 is TGTGCCAGCAGCGTAGGGGGAGGGAGTCAATACGAGCAGTACTTC.

J is TRBJ2-3 and V is TRBV5-5, with TRBD2 matching over 12 bases. The germline V gene has CDR1 SGHKS and CDR2 YYEKEE (reference sequence). The ends lost 6 bases at V and 5 bases at J; junction bases unmatched: 13. The CDR3 sequence is 17 residues long. DNA for the CDR3: TGTGCCAGCACCCCGGTCTTGCTAGCGGGAGGGCGAGATACGCAGTATTTT. Residues: CASTPVLLAGGRDTQYF.

The rearrangement links TRBV5-1 to TRBJ2-2; D might be TRBD1 (6 bases). This CDR3 is built from 14 residues. Trimming took off 5 bases at V and 5 bases at J, with 13 bases between the two ends. Germline V lookup: CDR1 SGHRS, CDR2 YFSETQ. The CDR3 sequence is CASRRGGETGELFF. The CDR3 coding sequence is TGCGCCAGCAGGCGAGGGGGAGAGACCGGGGAGCTGTTTTTT. Variable domain in full (rest from reference TRBV5-1 and TRBJ2-2): KAGVTQTPRYLIKTRGQQVTLSCSPISGHRSVSWYQQTPGQGLQFLFEYFSETQRNKGNFPGRFSGRQFSNSRSEMNVSTLELGDSALYLCASRRGGETGELFFGEGSRLTVL.

The rearrangement joins TRBV5-1 to TRBJ2-2; 11 positions match TRBD2. This CDR3 is 16 amino acids long. J lost 5 bases, V lost 3 bases, and 6 bases had no gene match. Per the germline V gene, CDR1 is SGHRS and CDR2 is YFSETQ. CDR3 protein: CASSSTTSGKTGELFF. CDR3 sequence (DNA): TGCGCCAGCAGCTCGACGACTAGCGGGAAGACCGGGGAGCTGTTTTTT.

The genes are TRBV10-3 and TRBJ2-2; D might be TRBD2 (5 bases). CDR1 is ENHRY, CDR2 SYGVKD, per germline. V dropped 3 bases and J dropped 2 bases, with 16 bases sitting between them. The CDR3 spans 17 residues. CDR3 amino acids: CAISDPFGELNTGELFF. The CDR3 coding sequence is TGTGCCATCAGTGATCCGTTTGGGGAGTTAAACACCGGGGAGCTGTTTTTT.

V usage is TRBV5-1 and J usage is TRBJ2-2; 8 nucleotides line up with TRBD1. With 4 bases clipped from V and 0 bases from J, the junction kept 2 bases outside the gene matches. Germline CDR1 and CDR2: SGHRS and YFSETQ. This CDR3 is 15 amino acids long. CDR3 coding DNA: TGCGCCAGCAGCGTGGGACAGGCGAACACCGGGGAGCTGTTTTTT. Its protein is CASSVGQANTGELFF.

This chain connects TRBV5-1 to TRBJ1-2, with D possibly being TRBD1 (5 bases). This CDR3 has 18 residues. CDR1 is SGHRS, CDR2 YFSETQ, per germline. Trimming stripped 0 bases from V and 3 bases from J, with 21 bases between. CDR3 protein: CASSLAGLVEGSHYGYTF. The CDR3 DNA reads TGCGCCAGCAGCTTGGCCGGCTTGGTGGAGGGGTCACACTATGGCTACACCTTC.

This clone was seen only once. The chain combines TRBV6-5 with TRBJ2-3; D not resolved. The germline V and J ends were trimmed by 8 bases and 0 bases, with 15 bases remaining between them. Germline V gene sequence: CDR1 MNHEY, CDR2 SVGAGI. This CDR3 has 15 residues. The CDR3 nucleotides read TGTGCCAGCCGGGTTATGGCGGCTAGCACAGATACGCAGTATTTT. The encoded protein is CASRVMAASTDTQYF.

The chain couples TRBV5-5 to TRBJ1-2, with a weak D call TRBD1 (5 bases). This CDR3 contains 15 residues. V was shortened by 0 bases and J by 8 bases, with 17 bases between the two germline ends. Germline V lookup: CDR1 SGHKS, CDR2 YYEKEE (reference sequence). CDR3 region: CASSLGPLLGEGYTF. In DNA form, the CDR3 reads TGTGCCAGCAGCTTGGGACCGCTCCTAGGGGAAGGCTACACCTTC.

V gene TRBV9 combines with J gene TRBJ1-1; D gene uncertain. The germline gives CDR1 SGDLS, CDR2 YYNGEE. V lost 3 bases and J lost 5, with 5 bases in between. This CDR3 spans 11 amino acids. CDR3 loop: CASSEITEAFF. DNA for the CDR3: TGTGCCAGCAGCGAAATAACTGAAGCTTTCTTT.

This clone has a handful of counts. This chain links TRBV11-2 with TRBJ1-1; 8 nucleotides align to TRBD1. Germline CDR1 is SGHAT and CDR2 is FQNNGV. Trimming at V came to 2 bases and at J to 11 bases, leaving 7 bases not matched to a gene. There are 13 residues in the CDR3. CDR3 in amino acids: CASSLRDRGSAFF. The CDR3 region has the DNA TGTGCCAGCAGCTTACGCGACAGGGGCTCGGCTTTCTTT.

This clone was picked up a small number of times. The chain has TRBV6-5 and TRBJ1-4; D call uncertain. Per germline, CDR1 MNHEY and CDR2 SVGAGI. The V and J ends lost 1 base and 7 bases respectively, with 10 bases between them. The CDR3 totals 14 residues. DNA for the CDR3: TGTGCCAGCAGTTACTTGGGCAGTCTTGAAAAACTGTTTTTT. It codes for CASSYLGSLEKLFF.

The rearrangement links TRBV10-1 to TRBJ2-7; the match to TRBD2 covers 14 bases. CDR3 length: 17 amino acids. Looked up from germline, CDR1 is WNHNN and CDR2 is SYGVQD (reference sequence). Trimming at V came to 5 bases and at J to 5 bases, leaving 11 bases not matched to a gene. CDR3 in DNA: TGCGCCAGCAGTCCCGGGACTAGCGGGAGTACCGGCGACGAGCAGTACTTC. Its protein product is CASSPGTSGSTGDEQYF.

For this clone: Germline is not matched at one junction end, which may reflect a read error. The chain joins TRBV7-9 to TRBJ1-2; TRBD1 is a possible D gene (6 bases). This CDR3 is built from 15 residues. Looked up from germline, CDR1 is SEHNR and CDR2 is FQNEAQ (reference sequence). CDR3 DNA sequence: TGTTCCAGCAGCTTAGGGGGACGGGAGCTCTATGGCTACACCTTC. Its translation: CSSSLGGRELYGYTF. The full variable domain, its missing parts supplied by reference TRBV7-9 and TRBJ1-2, is DTGVSQNPRHKITKRGQNVTFRCDPISEHNRLYWYRQTLGQGPEFLTYFQNEAQLEKSRLLSDRFSAERPKGSFSTLEIQRTEQGDSAMYLCSSSLGGRELYGYTFGSGTRLTVV.

This clone was seen more than once but under ten times. V and J are TRBV5-4 and TRBJ2-3; TRBD2 might be the D (5 bases). Germline assignment: CDR1 SGHNT and CDR2 YYREEE (reference sequence). V was clipped by 0 bases and J by 4 bases, with 12 bases between them. This CDR3 contains 15 residues. The DNA for the CDR3 is TGTGCCAGCAGCTTGGTACTAGGCGGGCCAGATACGCAGTATTTT. Translating it yields CASSLVLGGPDTQYF.

The DNA for the CDR3 is TGTGCCAGCAGCCGACAGGGAGCCGAGCAGTACTTC. The encoded protein is CASSRQGAEQYF. V gene TRBV7-2 combines with J gene TRBJ2-7; TRBD1 matches at 7 bases. V lost 5 bases to trimming and J lost 6 bases; unmatched junction nucleotides: 4. Germline V CDR1 and CDR2: SGHTA, FQGNSA. The CDR3 totals 12 residues.

The chain carries TRBV27 and TRBJ2-7; 11 nucleotides match TRBD1. This CDR3 has 17 amino acids. J was trimmed by 3 bases and V by 0 bases; bases with no gene match: 7. Per germline, CDR1 MNHEY and CDR2 SMNVEV (reference sequence). This chain's CDR3 is CASSLSGPGQGVYEQYF. CDR3 sequence (DNA): TGTGCCAGCAGTTTATCAGGTCCGGGACAGGGGGTCTACGAGCAGTACTTC.

The CDR3 region is CAWSRTGPSYEQYF. Here the CDR3 DNA reads TGTGCCTGGAGCCGGACAGGGCCATCCTACGAGCAGTACTTC. The J gene is TRBJ2-7, the V gene TRBV30; the match to TRBD1 covers 8 bases. The CDR3 extends over 14 amino acids. Trimming at V came to 3 bases and at J to 1 base, leaving 5 bases not matched to a gene. CDR1 and CDR2 from the germline V gene are GTSNPN and SVGIG (reference sequence). The variable domain in full, with the rest retrieved from reference TRBV30 and TRBJ2-7, is SQTIHQWPATLVQPVGSPLSLECTVEGTSNPNLYWYRQAAGRGLQLLFYSVGIGQISSEVPQNLSASRPQDRQFILSSKKLLLSDSGFYLCAWSRTGPSYEQYFGPGTRLTVT.